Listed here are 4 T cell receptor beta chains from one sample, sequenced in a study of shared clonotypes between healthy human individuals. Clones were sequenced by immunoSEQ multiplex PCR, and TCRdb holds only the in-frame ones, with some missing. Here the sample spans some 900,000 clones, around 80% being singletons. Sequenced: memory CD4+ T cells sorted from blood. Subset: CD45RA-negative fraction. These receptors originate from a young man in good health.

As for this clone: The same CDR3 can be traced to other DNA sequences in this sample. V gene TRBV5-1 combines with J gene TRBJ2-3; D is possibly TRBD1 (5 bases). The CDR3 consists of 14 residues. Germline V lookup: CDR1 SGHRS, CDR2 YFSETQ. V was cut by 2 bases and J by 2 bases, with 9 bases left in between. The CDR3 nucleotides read TGCGCCAGCAGCTTAGACAGTCCCACAGATACGCAGTATTTT. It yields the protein CASSLDSPTDTQYF.

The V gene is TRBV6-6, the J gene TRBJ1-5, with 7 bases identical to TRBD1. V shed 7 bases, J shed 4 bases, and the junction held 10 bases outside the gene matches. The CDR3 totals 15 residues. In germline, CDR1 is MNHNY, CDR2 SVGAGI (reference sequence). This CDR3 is CASTEGQTRNQPQHF. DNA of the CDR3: TGTGCCAGCACCGAGGGACAGACGAGAAATCAGCCCCAGCATTTT.

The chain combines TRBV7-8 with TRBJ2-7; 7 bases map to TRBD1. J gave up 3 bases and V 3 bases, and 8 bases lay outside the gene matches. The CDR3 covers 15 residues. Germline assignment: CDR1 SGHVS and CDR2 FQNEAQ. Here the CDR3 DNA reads TGTGCCAGCAGCTTTAACCGGGACAGCCGCTACGAGCAGTACTTC. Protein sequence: CASSFNRDSRYEQYF.

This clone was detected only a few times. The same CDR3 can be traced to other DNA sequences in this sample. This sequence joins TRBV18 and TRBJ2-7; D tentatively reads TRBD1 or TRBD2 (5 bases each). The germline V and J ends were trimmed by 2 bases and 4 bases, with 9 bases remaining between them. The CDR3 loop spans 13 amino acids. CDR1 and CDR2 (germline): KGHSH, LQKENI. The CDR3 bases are TGTGCCAGCTCACCAAGGGACGGGTACGAGCAGTACTTC. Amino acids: CASSPRDGYEQYF.